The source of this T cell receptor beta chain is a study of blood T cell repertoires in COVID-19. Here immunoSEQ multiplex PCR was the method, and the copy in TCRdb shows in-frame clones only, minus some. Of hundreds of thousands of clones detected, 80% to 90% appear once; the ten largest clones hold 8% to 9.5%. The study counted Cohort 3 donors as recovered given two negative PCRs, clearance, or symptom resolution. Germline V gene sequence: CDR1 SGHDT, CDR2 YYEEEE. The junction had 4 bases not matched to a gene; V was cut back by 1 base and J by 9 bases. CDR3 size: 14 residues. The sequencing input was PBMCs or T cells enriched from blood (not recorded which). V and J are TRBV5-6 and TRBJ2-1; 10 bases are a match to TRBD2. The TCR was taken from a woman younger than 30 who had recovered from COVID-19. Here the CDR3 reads CASSLLAGAIEQFF. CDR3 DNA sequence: TGTGCCAGCAGCTTGCTAGCGGGAGCTATTGAGCAGTTCTTC.